This T cell receptor (beta chain) was sequenced during a study of blood T cell repertoires in COVID-19. Overall study: Researchers got acute and convalescent COVID-19 samples from the United States, Italy and Spain. PBMCs, B-cell-depleted T cells, or T cells were the source of the cDNA or gDNA that made up the material.

Produced via immunoSEQ multiplex PCR; TCRdb's table is partial and in-frame only. The sample lists 65,000 to 80,000 clones, roughly 90% occurring once. Sequenced material: peripheral blood. The sequence was obtained from a man at least 80 years old in a cohort sampled during active COVID-19.

DNA for the CDR3: TGTGCCATCGGGAAGGCTAGCGGGGGGATTGAGCAGTTCTTC. This gives the protein CAIGKASGGIEQFF. J is TRBJ2-1 and V is TRBV10-3, with TRBD2 matching over 11 bases. The CDR3 extends over 14 amino acids. With V trimmed by 8 bases and J by 9 bases, 9 bases remained unmatched. Germline CDR1 ENHRY, CDR2 SYGVKD.